This entry lists 28 T cell receptor beta chains sequenced from one sample in a study of identical twins. Each CDR3 protein is one row after TCRdb ran MiXCR on the 5' RACE reads. The top ten hold 1.5% to 2% of the sample, which has some 710,000 distinct CDR3 sequences, 5.5% to 7.5% seen once. The material sequenced was naive T cells sorted from blood. These receptors were obtained from a man aged 18 to 30 in good health.

This clonotype was observed a handful of times. The chain couples TRBV18 to TRBJ2-1; 9 nucleotides agree with TRBD1. From germline, CDR1 is KGHSH and CDR2 LQKENI. The CDR3 has 15 amino acids. V was pared by 5 bases and J by 2 bases, with 4 bases of the junction left unmatched. The CDR3 coding sequence is TGTGCCAGCTCATCGGACAGGGGAGCCTACAATGAGCAGTTCTTC. Protein product: CASSSDRGAYNEQFF.

The sample holds many counts of this clonotype. The rearrangement links TRBV7-2 to TRBJ2-1; D may be TRBD1 or TRBD2 (5 bases each). The V end was cut by 2 bases, the J end by 13 bases, with 9 bases between. This CDR3 has 11 amino acids. In germline, CDR1 is SGHTA, CDR2 FQGNSA. The chain's CDR3 is CASSLQGAQFF. The CDR3, as DNA: TGTGCCAGCAGCTTACAGGGAGCCCAGTTCTTC.

This clonotype was counted ten times or more. The chain has TRBV29-1 and TRBJ1-2; D may be TRBD1 (6 bases). V was pared by 5 bases and J by 2 bases, with 18 bases between. The germline gives CDR1 SQVTM, CDR2 ANQGSEA. CDR3 size: 15 residues. CDR3 in DNA: TGCAGCGTTCATCCGGGGGGCCATTTGAACTATGGCTACACCTTC. Translation: CSVHPGGHLNYGYTF.

This clonotype was detected many times. In DNA form, the CDR3 reads TGTGCCAGCAGTACAGAATACAATGAGCAGTTCTTC. This encodes CASSTEYNEQFF. This sequence joins TRBV28 and TRBJ2-1; D gene unclear. The CDR3 is 12 amino acids. The V and J ends lost 5 bases and 4 bases respectively, with 6 bases between them. Germline V gene lookup returns CDR1 MDHEN and CDR2 SYDVKM.

This clonotype appeared many times. The V gene is TRBV15, the J gene TRBJ2-5; D unresolved. Germline V gene lookup returns CDR1 LNHNV and CDR2 YYDKDF (reference sequence). CDR3 size: 15 residues. Trimming removed 0 bases from V and 1 base from J, with 9 bases in between. Written as DNA, the CDR3 is TGTGCCACCAGCAGAGATCAACTCAGCCAAGAGACCCAGTACTTC. It translates to CATSRDQLSQETQYF. Complete variable domain (other parts from reference TRBV15 and TRBJ2-5): DAMVIQNPRYQVTQFGKPVTLSCSQTLNHNVMYWYQQKSSQAPKLLFHYYDKDFNNEADTPDNFQSRRPNTSFCFLDIRSPGLGDTAMYLCATSRDQLSQETQYFGPGTRLLVL.

About this clonotype: Since a much larger clone is just one base distant, this may be a read error. V usage is TRBV10-3 and J usage is TRBJ2-3; 9 positions match TRBD1. Germline V gives CDR1 ENHRY, CDR2 SYGVKD. Germline trimming cut 5 bases from V and 4 bases from J; bases unmatched to any gene: 7. The CDR3 runs to 15 residues. The CDR3 protein is CAISFDRGSADTQYF. The CDR3 nucleotides are TGTGCCATCAGTTTTGACAGGGGGAGCGCAGATACGCAGTATTTT.

The chain carries TRBV12-3 or TRBV12-4 and TRBJ2-3, with 9 bases aligning to TRBD1. CDR3 length: 13 residues. With 10 bases clipped from V and 3 bases from J, the junction kept 5 bases outside the gene matches. The CDR3 sequence is CANQDRGTDTQYF. Written as DNA, the CDR3 is TGTGCCAACCAGGACAGGGGTACAGATACGCAGTATTTT.

This clonotype was counted ten times or more. V gene TRBV10-3 combines with J gene TRBJ2-7; possibly TRBD1 or TRBD2 for D (5 bases each). Per germline, CDR1 ENHRY and CDR2 SYGVKD. The V end lost 0 bases, the J end lost 2 bases, and 11 bases lay between the germline ends. CDR3 length equals 15 residues. The CDR3 is CAISESGDPTYEQYV. The CDR3, as DNA: TGTGCCATCAGTGAGTCAGGGGACCCTACCTACGAGCAGTACGTC.

The genes are TRBV7-2 and TRBJ2-7; TRBD2 matches 10 bases. The junction had 14 bases not matched to a gene; V was cut back by 9 bases and J by 9 bases. Per the germline V gene, CDR1 is SGHTA and CDR2 is FQGNSA. The CDR3 runs 14 residues. The CDR3 DNA is TGTGCCAGTAAGACTAGCGGGCCCGATAAGGGGCAGTACTTC. This gives the protein CASKTSGPDKGQYF.

The V call is TRBV27, the J call TRBJ2-7; D is perhaps TRBD2 (5 bases). The CDR3 consists of 15 residues. V lost 6 bases to trimming and J lost 0 bases, with 15 bases between them. Looked up from germline, CDR1 is MNHEY and CDR2 is SMNVEV (reference sequence). The CDR3 DNA sequence: TGTGCCAGCAGCCCAGGACTCAAGAGCTCCTACGAGCAGTACGTC. Its translation is CASSPGLKSSYEQYV.

This clonotype came up a few times. The chain joins TRBV7-2 to TRBJ2-2, with D perhaps TRBD1 (7 bases). The CDR3 is made up of 15 amino acids. The germline gives CDR1 SGHTA, CDR2 FQGNSA. V was clipped by 3 bases and J by 4 bases, with 12 bases between them. The CDR3 DNA reads TGTGCCAGCAGCTTCCCAGGGGGGTCCACCGGGGAGCTGTTTTTT. Translating gives CASSFPGGSTGELFF.

Ten or more counts support this clonotype. CDR3 protein: CATVGLGDEQFF. CDR3 bases: TGTGCCACGGTGGGCCTTGGGGATGAGCAGTTCTTC. J is TRBJ2-1 and V is TRBV12-3 or TRBV12-4, with unresolved D. V was pared by 10 bases and J by 8 bases, with 15 bases between. This CDR3 has 12 amino acids.

The sample holds many counts of this clonotype. J is TRBJ1-2 and V is TRBV12-3 or TRBV12-4, with D hard to call. V was pared by 3 bases and J by 0 bases, with 8 bases between. The CDR3 is made up of 14 amino acids. Here the CDR3 DNA reads TGTGCCAGCAGTTTGTTCAGATCTAACTATGGCTACACCTTC. Its translation: CASSLFRSNYGYTF.

This clonotype has a count of ten or more. This rearrangement joins TRBV5-1 to TRBJ2-1; 8 bases agree with TRBD1. Losses at the gene ends were 4 bases for V and 6 bases for J; bases not matched to a gene: 6. CDR1 is SGHRS, CDR2 YFSETQ, per germline. This CDR3 is built from 14 residues. The CDR3 is CASSPGGSGNEQFF. The DNA of the CDR3 is TGCGCCAGCAGCCCAGGGGGCTCGGGCAATGAGCAGTTCTTC.

Here the CDR3 reads CATLDRVSYNEQFF. As DNA, the CDR3 is TGTGCCACCTTAGACAGGGTTTCCTACAATGAGCAGTTCTTC. The rearrangement links TRBV2 to TRBJ2-1, with 7 bases aligning to TRBD1. Germline V CDR1 and CDR2: SNHLY, FYNNEI. The CDR3 is 14 amino acids. V shed 10 bases and J 1 base; nucleotides not matched to a gene: 7.

This clonotype was observed many times. This chain links TRBV11-2 with TRBJ2-3; perhaps TRBD1 as D (7 bases). Germline loops: CDR1 SGHAT, CDR2 FQNNGV. Trimming took off 1 base at V and 3 bases at J, with 14 bases between the two ends. The CDR3 consists of 16 residues. The CDR3 sequence: CASSLAAGGGTDTQYF. The CDR3 nucleotides are TGTGCCAGCAGCTTAGCGGCAGGGGGAGGAACAGATACGCAGTATTTT.

The rearrangement uses TRBV6-1 and TRBJ2-5; maybe TRBD1 (6 bases). V was pared by 5 bases and J by 1 base, with 14 bases between. CDR1 is MNHNS, CDR2 SASEGT, per germline. The CDR3 contains 15 residues. The chain's CDR3 is CASSPQGRSQETQYF. As DNA, the CDR3 is TGTGCCAGCAGTCCCCAGGGGCGCAGCCAAGAGACCCAGTACTTC.

This clonotype showed up many times. The gene calls are TRBV20-1 and TRBJ2-5; no clear D gene. V lost 8 bases and J lost 2, with 15 bases in between. CDR3 length: 13 residues. In germline, CDR1 is DFQATT, CDR2 SNEGSKA (reference sequence). The CDR3 loop reads CSYIPPLQETQYF. The DNA for the CDR3 is TGCAGTTACATACCCCCCCTTCAAGAGACCCAGTACTTC.

This clonotype was seen more than once but under ten times. The genes are TRBV7-2 and TRBJ1-6; D possibly corresponds to TRBD1 (5 bases). The CDR3 consists of 13 residues. V lost 5 bases and J lost 8, with 10 bases in between. Germline V lookup: CDR1 SGHTA, CDR2 FQGNSA. Here the CDR3 DNA reads TGTGCCAGCAGCGCCCGGGACTATTCACCCCTCCACTTT. It yields the protein CASSARDYSPLHF.

This clonotype was counted at least ten times. CDR3 bases: TGTGCCACCAGCAGAGGACACTCTGGGGCCAACGTCCTGACTTTC. This sequence encodes CATSRGHSGANVLTF. The V and J genes are TRBV15 and TRBJ2-6; D not resolved. V was clipped by 1 base and J by 0 bases, with 4 bases between them. The germline V gene has CDR1 LNHNV and CDR2 YYDKDF (reference sequence). CDR3 length: 15 residues.

At least ten counts were recorded for this clonotype. The CDR3 spells CASSSRTGGYNEQFF. CDR3 in DNA: TGCGCCAGCAGCTCTCGGACAGGGGGCTACAATGAGCAGTTCTTC. The chain recombines TRBV4-3 with TRBJ2-1; 10 nucleotides match TRBD1. Germline trimming cut 5 bases from V and 3 bases from J; bases unmatched to any gene: 4. Germline-derived CDR1 and CDR2 are LGHNA and YSLEER. The CDR3 is 15 amino acids.

This clonotype was found a few times. The chain links TRBV15 to TRBJ2-5; no firm D call. Per the germline V gene, CDR1 is LNHNV and CDR2 is YYDKDF (reference sequence). The CDR3 is 15 residues long. Trimming left V 0 bases short and J 4 bases short, with 12 bases between. The CDR3 loop reads CATSRDTLSAETQYF. The CDR3 nucleotides read TGTGCCACCAGCAGAGATACACTATCGGCAGAGACCCAGTACTTC.

This clonotype was recorded many times. The chain employs TRBV7-2 and TRBJ2-1; D might be TRBD1 or TRBD2, each matching 5 bases. This CDR3 is 15 amino acids long. Trimming shortened V by 5 bases and J by 4 bases, and 15 bases separated the two germline ends. Germline V CDR1 and CDR2: SGHTA, FQGNSA. This CDR3 is CASSLPGRTYNEQFF. CDR3 nucleotide sequence: TGTGCCAGCAGCCTGCCGGGACGTACATACAATGAGCAGTTCTTC.

This clonotype has a handful of counts. The chain employs TRBV6-5 and TRBJ2-7; 7 nucleotides line up with TRBD2. The V gene's germline CDR1 is MNHEY and CDR2 SVGAGI. This CDR3 has 13 amino acids. The ends lost 3 bases at V and 3 bases at J; junction bases unmatched: 2. DNA for the CDR3: TGTGCCAGCAGTTATAAGCGGGGCTACGAGCAGTACGTC. Translation: CASSYKRGYEQYV.

This clonotype was found a few times. The V call is TRBV28, the J call TRBJ2-7; TRBD2 aligns across 12 bases. V lost 10 bases, J lost 4 bases, and 20 bases stayed unmatched. CDR1 and CDR2 (germline): MDHEN, SYDVKM. The length of the CDR3 is 18 residues. The CDR3 loop reads CAISPSGRARGGLYEQYF. DNA for the CDR3: TGTGCCATTTCCCCTAGCGGGAGGGCGAGGGGGGGTCTTTACGAGCAGTACTTC.

There are many counts of this clonotype. The J gene is TRBJ2-3, the V gene TRBV24-1; D gene uncertain. Trimming cost V 6 bases and J 0 bases, with 12 bases left between them. Germline V gene lookup returns CDR1 KGHDR and CDR2 SFDVKD. The CDR3 is 15 amino acids. The CDR3 loop is CATSPLAASTDTQYF. In nucleotides, the CDR3 is TGTGCCACCAGTCCCTTGGCGGCTAGCACAGATACGCAGTATTTT.

In this sample, this clonotype turned up many times. This chain uses TRBV24-1 with TRBJ1-1, with TRBD1 matching over 7 bases. The trim removed 3 bases at V and 4 bases at J, leaving 7 bases unmatched. This CDR3 has 15 residues. The V gene's germline CDR1 is KGHDR and CDR2 SFDVKD. The CDR3 region has the DNA TGTGCCACCAGTGATAACAGGGGATCGGGCACTGAAGCTTTCTTT. This codes for CATSDNRGSGTEAFF.

This clonotype has at least ten counts. The gene calls are TRBV12-3 or TRBV12-4 and TRBJ1-6; TRBD1 is a possible D gene (6 bases). The CDR3 spans 16 residues. Trimming left V 4 bases short and J 0 bases short, with 10 bases between. The CDR3 DNA reads TGTGCCAGCAGTTCTACAGGGAGCTCCTATAATTCACCCCTCCACTTT. Its translation is CASSSTGSSYNSPLHF.